The source of this T cell receptor beta chain is a study of regulatory T cells in long-lasting Graves disease listed by TCRdb under 2021. Describing the broader study: Persistent Graves' disease meant more than 5 years of antithyroid drug treatment with TSH receptor autoantibodies that stayed positive. This study used TCR sequencing and RNA sequencing of peripheral blood to compare persistent Graves' disease patients against newly diagnosed Graves' disease patients. The study was registered as a clinical trial and conducted in China. A total of around 33 samples underwent TCR sequencing, from roughly 13 patients with persistent Graves' disease and around 20 patients with newly diagnosed Graves' disease. Persistent Graves' disease patients in the clinical cohort had taken antithyroid drugs for approximately ten years on average.

Libraries were built with multiplex PCR. Sequencing relied on an Illumina HiSeq 4000. CDR3 regions were amplified by Arm-PCR with iRepertoire HTBI primers to construct TCR beta libraries. Gel purification was performed on PCR products prior to sequencing. In the authors' own workflow: Gene usage analysis of CDR3 amino acid clonotypes relied on the 60 to 65 TRBV and 12 to 15 TRBJ segments identified across samples. Filtered high-quality paired reads were merged into contigs using COPE and FqMerger. BLAST was used to align contigs to IMGT TRBV, TRBD and TRBJ reference genes, and CDR3 was defined according to IMGT. Clonotypes above 0.1% frequency were classified as highly expanded clones. Shannon entropy served as the measure of repertoire diversity, while the Gini coefficient captured V-J evenness. Clonotypes shared by more than one individual were considered public. In TCRdb, the public reads were trimmed at Q25 with fastp and aligned with MiXCR, with productive beta chains retained. Under each unique CDR3 protein, matching rows form one entry showing the most common genes and DNA. The V and J calls and clone size come from TCRdb's table, not from the authors' own analysis. Across this sample there are about 340,000 distinct CDR3 sequences, with 15% to 20% seen only once. The ten top clones hold just under 30% of the sample.

Summary of the overall study and its limitations: Persistent Graves' disease patients showed lower TCR Shannon entropy and fewer highly expanded clones than newly diagnosed patients, suggesting clonal expansion. Only the TCR beta chain was sequenced and analyzed. More public clonotypes were shared among persistent patients (roughly 2,900) than among newly diagnosed patients (approximately 930). Persistent disease showed preferential use of TRBV28, TRBJ1-2 and TRBJ2-5, whereas newly diagnosed disease favored TRBV20-1 and TRBJ2-1. Only peripheral blood was studied, because thyroid tissue, the primary lesion, was inaccessible. The small sample size was acknowledged by the authors as a limitation that may reduce accuracy.

The time point label on this specimen signifies: persistent/refractory GD, antithyroid drugs over 5 years with positive TRAb. For both TCR sequencing and RNA sequencing, RNA was extracted from PBMCs using TRIzol. The diagnosis of Graves' disease followed American Thyroid Association guidelines. Patients for the study were recruited at an endocrinology department in Xi'an, China. Each patient gave approximately 10 milliliters of peripheral blood, collected in an EDTA anticoagulant tube. Ficoll Paque Plus density gradient separation was used to isolate PBMCs, and no additional T cell sorting was done. An Agilent 2100 Bioanalyzer and agarose gel were used to check RNA quality, and a NanoDrop 2000 was used to measure RNA concentration. As concerns this clonotype: It lacks a known antigen. No base-level quality is on record; no much larger clone is a single base apart.

The CDR3 runs 14 amino acids, cysteine and phenylalanine included. Only CDR3 DNA remains: 42 bases, in frame from the first base. Based on the germline V gene, the CDR1 and CDR2 sequences are MNHEY and SVGEGT. The V and J ends are trimmed by 8 bases and 4 bases, leaving 15 bases between them. The source of this sequence is a female donor with Graves disease. The chain is made from TRBV6-2 or TRBV6-3 and TRBJ1-5; TRBD1 is possibly the D segment (5 matching bases). Sequences were derived from peripheral blood mononuclear cells (PBMCs), sampled when the disease was refractory, from a patient treated with antithyroid drugs. The bases read TGTGCCAGCGAAACCGGGACGGGGAATCAGCCCCAGCATTTT. It translates as CASETGTGNQPQHF.